This T cell receptor beta chain was recovered during a study of T cells in Graves' hyperthyroidism and ophthalmopathy. Whole-study results and caveats: Separation of ophthalmopathy from stable hyperthyroidism was achieved by a 13 V-J model. Researchers found most expanded thyroid clonotypes above 0.001 in blood as well.

PBMCs came from 10 ml fresh peripheral blood. Remarks on this clonotype: Antigen: not known.

Amplified regions were TCR beta CDR3 sequences from RNA transcripts. HTBI primers were the set used in a first-round RT-PCR of the TCR CDR3. TCRdb analysed the multiplex PCR reads with MiXCR anew, one entry per CDR3 protein. The table lists a few hundred thousand distinct CDR3 sequences, about 15% of them singletons. Germline CDR1 LNHDA, CDR2 SQIVND (reference sequence). Trimming took 2 bases from V and 3 from J, leaving 14 bases between them. The CDR3 covers 16 residues. This TCR was sampled from a woman aged 50 to 60 with Graves' hyperthyroidism. The rearrangement uses TRBV19 and TRBJ1-5; D remains unclear. Sequencing used blood. The CDR3 sequence is CASSIPALQNNQPQHF. The CDR3 DNA follows: TGTGCCAGTAGTATACCTGCTTTACAGAACAATCAGCCCCAGCATTTT. The whole variable domain, filled in from reference TRBV19 and TRBJ1-5, reads DGGITQSPKYLFRKEGQNVTLSCEQNLNHDAMYWYRQDPGQGLRLIYYSQIVNDFQKGDIAEGYSVSREKKESFPLTVTSAQKNPTAFYLCASSIPALQNNQPQHFGDGTRLSIL.